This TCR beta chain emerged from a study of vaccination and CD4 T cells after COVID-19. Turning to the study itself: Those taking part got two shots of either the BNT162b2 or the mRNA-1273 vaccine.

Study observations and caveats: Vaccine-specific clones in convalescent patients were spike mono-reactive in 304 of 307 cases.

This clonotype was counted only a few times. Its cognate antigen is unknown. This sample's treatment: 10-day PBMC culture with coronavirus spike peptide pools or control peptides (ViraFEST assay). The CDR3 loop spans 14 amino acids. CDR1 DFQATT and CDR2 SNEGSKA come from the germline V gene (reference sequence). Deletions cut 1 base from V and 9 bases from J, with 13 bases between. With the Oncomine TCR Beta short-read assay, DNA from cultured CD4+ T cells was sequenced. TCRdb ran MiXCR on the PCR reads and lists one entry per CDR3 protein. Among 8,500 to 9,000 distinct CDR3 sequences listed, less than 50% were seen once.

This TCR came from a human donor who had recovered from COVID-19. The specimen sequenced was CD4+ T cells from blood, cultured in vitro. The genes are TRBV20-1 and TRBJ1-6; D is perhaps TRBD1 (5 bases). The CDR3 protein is CSARGQGLVSPLHF. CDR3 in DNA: TGCAGTGCTAGAGGTCAGGGATTAGTTTCACCCCTCCACTTT.